Sequencing of this T cell receptor (beta chain) was carried out in a study of identical twins. The CDR3 extends over 16 amino acids. V was clipped by 4 bases and J by 6 bases, with 21 bases between them. Germline assignment: CDR1 SGDLS and CDR2 YYNGEE. From the 5' RACE reads, TCRdb called clonotypes with MiXCR, one entry per CDR3 protein. The data hold some 1,600,000 distinct CDR3 sequences, with around 29% observed a single time. Only healthy Caucasians were enrolled as donors. Study outcomes and limitations: Within monozygotic twins, out-of-frame TCR alpha sharing was underestimated by the models. Cord blood's abundant beta clonotypes had fewer insertions, unlike memory repertoires. Low generation probability was overrepresented in out-of-frame alpha sequences shared by twins.

Only a few counts were recorded for this clonotype. The antigen is not known. The gene calls are TRBV9 and TRBJ2-3; D is perhaps TRBD1 or TRBD2 (5 bases each). What was sequenced was cord blood. The receptor was isolated from a newborn girl in good health. CDR3 in amino acids: CASSPPSGLAFDTQYF. CDR3 DNA: TGTGCCAGCAGCCCTCCCTCGGGGCTAGCATTCGATACGCAGTATTTT.